This TCR beta chain was captured in a study of CD4+ T cells in melanoma. The table came from immunoSEQ multiplex PCR; TCRdb's copy has only in-frame clones and leaves some out. This sample has about 15,000 clones, with approximately 57% found just once. Study-level results: Diverse differentiation states were reported for melanoma neoantigen-specific CD4+ T cells. CD8+ T cell, macrophage and B cell function reportedly correlated with neoantigen-specific CD4+ T cells.

The germline CDR1 and CDR2 sequences are SGHVS and FQNEAQ. This CDR3 region has 15 residues. Trimming removed 1 base at V and 4 bases at J, with 11 bases between. With regard to this clone: Its antigen remains unknown.

The sequence was collected from a human donor with melanoma. Sample: cells from a culture (not recorded whether cultured in vitro). The chain joins TRBV7-8 to TRBJ1-5; D is perhaps TRBD1 (6 bases). CDR3: CASSLVRGTNQPQHF. The CDR3 coding sequence is TGTGCCAGCAGCTTAGTGAGGGGGACGAATCAGCCCCAGCATTTT.